This TCR beta chain was recorded in a study of Tregs in tolerant kidney transplant recipients. In the study overall: Recipients received nonmyeloablative bone marrow transplants from related graft donors, with transient mixed chimerism. Study-wide points: No direct test of biological reproducibility was done here. Some patients' samples used different primers over time, so nucleotide sequences weren't comparable. Validation in larger populations is needed because few patients were studied.

Using immunoSEQ multiplex PCR, the repertoire was profiled, and TCRdb retains in-frame clones only, with some absent. The sample holds about 87,000 clones; 93% are singletons and the top ten take 0.4% to 0.55%. CDR1 ENHRY and CDR2 SYGVKD come from the germline V gene. The V and J ends lost 4 bases and 0 bases respectively, with 4 bases between them. This CDR3 has 14 residues. Notes on this clone: Its antigen is not known.

The source is a human donor who received a combined kidney and bone marrow transplant. This material consisted of CD4+ T cells from blood, taken before the transplant. J is TRBJ2-6 and V is TRBV10-3, with unresolved D. In DNA form, the CDR3 reads TGTGCCATCAGTGCGGTCTCTGGGGCCAACGTCCTGACTTTC. This codes for CAISAVSGANVLTF.